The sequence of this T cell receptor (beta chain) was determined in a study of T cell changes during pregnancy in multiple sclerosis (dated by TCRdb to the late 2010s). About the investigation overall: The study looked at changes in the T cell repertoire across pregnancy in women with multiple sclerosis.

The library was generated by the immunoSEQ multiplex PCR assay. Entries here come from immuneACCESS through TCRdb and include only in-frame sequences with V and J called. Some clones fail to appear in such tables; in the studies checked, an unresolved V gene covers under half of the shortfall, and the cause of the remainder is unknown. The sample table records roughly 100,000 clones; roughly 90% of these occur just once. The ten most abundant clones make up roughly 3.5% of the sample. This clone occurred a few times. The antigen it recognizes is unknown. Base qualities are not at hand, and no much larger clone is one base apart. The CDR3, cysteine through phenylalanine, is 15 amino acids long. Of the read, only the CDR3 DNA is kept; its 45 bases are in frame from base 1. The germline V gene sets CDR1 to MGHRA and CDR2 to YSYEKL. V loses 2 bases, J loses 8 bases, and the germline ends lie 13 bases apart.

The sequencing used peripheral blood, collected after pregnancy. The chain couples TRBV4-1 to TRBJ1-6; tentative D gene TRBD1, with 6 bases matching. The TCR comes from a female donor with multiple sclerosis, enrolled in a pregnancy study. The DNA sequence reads TGCGCCAGCAGCCAACCGGGACAAGGACATTCACCCCTCCACTTT. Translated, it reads CASSQPGQGHSPLHF.